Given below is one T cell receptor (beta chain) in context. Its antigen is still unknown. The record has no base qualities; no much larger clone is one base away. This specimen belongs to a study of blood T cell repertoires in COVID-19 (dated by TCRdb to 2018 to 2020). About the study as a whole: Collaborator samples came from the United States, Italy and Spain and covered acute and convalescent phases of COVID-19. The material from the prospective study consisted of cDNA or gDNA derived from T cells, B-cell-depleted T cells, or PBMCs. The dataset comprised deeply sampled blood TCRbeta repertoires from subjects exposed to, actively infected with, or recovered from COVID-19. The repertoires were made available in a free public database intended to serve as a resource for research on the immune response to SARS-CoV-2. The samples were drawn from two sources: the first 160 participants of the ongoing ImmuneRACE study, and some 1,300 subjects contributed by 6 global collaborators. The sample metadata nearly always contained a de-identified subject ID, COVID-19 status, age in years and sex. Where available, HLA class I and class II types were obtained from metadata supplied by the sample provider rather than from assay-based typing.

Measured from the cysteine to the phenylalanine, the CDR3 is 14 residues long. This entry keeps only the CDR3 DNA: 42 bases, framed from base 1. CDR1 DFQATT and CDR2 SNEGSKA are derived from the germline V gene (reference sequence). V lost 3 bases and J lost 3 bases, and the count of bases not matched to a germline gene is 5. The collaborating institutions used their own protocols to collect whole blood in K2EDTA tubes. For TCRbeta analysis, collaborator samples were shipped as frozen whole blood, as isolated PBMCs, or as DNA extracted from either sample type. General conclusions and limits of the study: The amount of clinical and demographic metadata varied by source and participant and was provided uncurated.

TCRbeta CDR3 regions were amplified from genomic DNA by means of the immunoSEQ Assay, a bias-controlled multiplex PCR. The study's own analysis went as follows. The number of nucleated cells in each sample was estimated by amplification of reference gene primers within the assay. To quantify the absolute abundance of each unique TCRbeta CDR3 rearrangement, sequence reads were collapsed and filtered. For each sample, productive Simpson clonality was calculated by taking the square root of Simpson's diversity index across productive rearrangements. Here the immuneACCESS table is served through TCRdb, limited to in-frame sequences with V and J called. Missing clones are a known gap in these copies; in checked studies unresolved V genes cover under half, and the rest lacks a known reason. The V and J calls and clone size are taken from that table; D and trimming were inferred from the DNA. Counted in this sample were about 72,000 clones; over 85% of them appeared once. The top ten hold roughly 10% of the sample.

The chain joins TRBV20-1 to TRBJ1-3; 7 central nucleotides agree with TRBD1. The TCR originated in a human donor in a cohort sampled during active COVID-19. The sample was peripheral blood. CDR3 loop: CSASNRGSGNTIYF. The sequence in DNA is TGCAGTGCTAGTAACAGGGGTAGTGGAAACACCATATATTTT.